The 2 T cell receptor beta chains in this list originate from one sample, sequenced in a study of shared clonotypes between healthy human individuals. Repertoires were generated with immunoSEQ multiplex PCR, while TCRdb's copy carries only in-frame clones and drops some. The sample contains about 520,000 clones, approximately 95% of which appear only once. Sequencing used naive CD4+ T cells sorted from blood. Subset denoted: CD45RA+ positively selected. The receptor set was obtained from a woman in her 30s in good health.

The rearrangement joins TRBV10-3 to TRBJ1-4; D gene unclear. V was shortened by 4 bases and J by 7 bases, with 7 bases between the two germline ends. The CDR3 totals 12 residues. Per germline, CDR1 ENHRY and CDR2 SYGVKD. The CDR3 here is CAISARSEKLFF. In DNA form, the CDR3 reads TGTGCCATCAGTGCCCGTAGTGAAAAACTGTTTTTT.

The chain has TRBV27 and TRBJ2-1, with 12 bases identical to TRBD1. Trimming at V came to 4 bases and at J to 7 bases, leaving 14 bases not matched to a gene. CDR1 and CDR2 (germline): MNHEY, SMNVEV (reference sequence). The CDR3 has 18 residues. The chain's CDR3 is CASSSSPGTGGSRNEQFF. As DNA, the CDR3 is TGTGCCAGCAGTTCGAGTCCCGGGACAGGGGGCTCGCGGAATGAGCAGTTCTTC.